This T cell receptor (beta chain) was sequenced during a study of T cell responses to AZD1222 COVID-19 vaccine. To note about this clone: Its antigen is currently unknown.

V was pared by 0 bases and J by 1 base, with 6 bases between. Germline assignment: CDR1 LNHDA and CDR2 SQIVND (reference sequence). The CDR3 contains 14 residues. The data were produced by immunoSEQ multiplex PCR, yet TCRdb's version contains in-frame clones alone and is incomplete. The data hold 65,000 to 85,000 clones, with roughly 84% observed a single time. Study results and caveats: Spike-specific TCR breadth and depth went up after people got two AZD1222 doses. A reported finding is that nearly half of spike-specific TCRs target unmutated variant regions. At baseline, just 5 or 6 AZD1222 recipients tested seropositive. Every sample of the repertoires postdated the peak T cell response.

Sample: peripheral blood, taken on day 0 of AZD1222 vaccination. This rearrangement joins TRBV19 to TRBJ1-2; D is undetermined. The sequence derives from an adult in good health. CDR3 nucleotide sequence: TGTGCCAGTAGTATAGATAACAGTAACTATGGCTACACCTTC. Translation: CASSIDNSNYGYTF.